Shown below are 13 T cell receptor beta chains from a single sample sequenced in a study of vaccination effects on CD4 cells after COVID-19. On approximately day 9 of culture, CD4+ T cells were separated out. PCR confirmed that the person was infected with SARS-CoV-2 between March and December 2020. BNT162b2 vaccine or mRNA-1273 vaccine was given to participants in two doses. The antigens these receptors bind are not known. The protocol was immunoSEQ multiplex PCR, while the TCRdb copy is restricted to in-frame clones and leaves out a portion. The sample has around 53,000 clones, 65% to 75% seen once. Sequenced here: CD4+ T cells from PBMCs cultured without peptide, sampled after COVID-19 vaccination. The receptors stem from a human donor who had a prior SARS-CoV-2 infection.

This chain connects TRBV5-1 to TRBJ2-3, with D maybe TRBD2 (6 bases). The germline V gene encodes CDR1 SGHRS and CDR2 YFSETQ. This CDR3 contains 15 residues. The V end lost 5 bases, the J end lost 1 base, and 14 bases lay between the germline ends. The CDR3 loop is CASSSTSFGTDTQYF. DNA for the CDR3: TGCGCCAGCAGTTCGACTAGTTTCGGCACAGATACGCAGTATTTT.

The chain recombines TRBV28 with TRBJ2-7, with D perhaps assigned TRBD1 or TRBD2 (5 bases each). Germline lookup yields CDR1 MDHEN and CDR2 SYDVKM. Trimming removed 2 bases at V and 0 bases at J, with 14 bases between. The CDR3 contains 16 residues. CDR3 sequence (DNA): TGTGCCAGCAGTTTAGCCGGGACGGGATACTCCTACGAGCAGTACTTC. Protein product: CASSLAGTGYSYEQYF.

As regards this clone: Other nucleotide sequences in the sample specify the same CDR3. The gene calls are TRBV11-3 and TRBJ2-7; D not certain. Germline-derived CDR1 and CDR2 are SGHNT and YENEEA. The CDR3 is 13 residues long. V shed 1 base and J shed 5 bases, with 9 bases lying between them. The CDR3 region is CASSLGGPDEQYF. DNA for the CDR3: TGTGCCAGCAGCTTAGGGGGTCCCGACGAGCAGTACTTC. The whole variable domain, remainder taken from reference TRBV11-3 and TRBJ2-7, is EAGVVQSPRYKIIEKKQPVAFWCNPISGHNTLYWYLQNLGQGPELLIRYENEEAVDDSQLPKDRFSAERLKGVDSTLKIQPAELGDSAVYLCASSLGGPDEQYFGPGTRLTVT.

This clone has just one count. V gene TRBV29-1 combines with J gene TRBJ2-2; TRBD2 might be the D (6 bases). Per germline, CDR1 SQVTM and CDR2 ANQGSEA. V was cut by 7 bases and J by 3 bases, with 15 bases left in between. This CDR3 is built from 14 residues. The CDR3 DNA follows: TGCAGCGCCCGCCGGGACTTAGACACCGGGGAGCTGTTTTTT. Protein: CSARRDLDTGELFF.

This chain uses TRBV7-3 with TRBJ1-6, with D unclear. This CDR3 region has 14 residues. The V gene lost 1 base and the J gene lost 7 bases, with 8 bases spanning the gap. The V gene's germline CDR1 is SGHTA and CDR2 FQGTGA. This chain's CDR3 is CASSLSRGNSPLHF. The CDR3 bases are TGTGCCAGCAGCTTAAGCAGAGGGAATTCACCCCTCCACTTT.

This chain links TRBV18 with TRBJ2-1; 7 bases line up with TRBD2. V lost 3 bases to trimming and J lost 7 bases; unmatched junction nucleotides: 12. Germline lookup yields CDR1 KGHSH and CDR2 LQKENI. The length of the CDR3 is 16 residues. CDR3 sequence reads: CASSPPGGLVRNEQFF. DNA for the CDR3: TGTGCCAGCTCACCCCCCGGGGGGTTGGTTAGGAATGAGCAGTTCTTC.

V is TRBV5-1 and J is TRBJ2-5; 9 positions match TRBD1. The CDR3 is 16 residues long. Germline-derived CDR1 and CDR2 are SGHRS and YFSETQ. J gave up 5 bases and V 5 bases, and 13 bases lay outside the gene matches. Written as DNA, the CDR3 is TGCGCCAGCAGTAGGGGGTCGGGACAGGGTTTGGAGACCCAGTACTTC. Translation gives CASSRGSGQGLETQYF.

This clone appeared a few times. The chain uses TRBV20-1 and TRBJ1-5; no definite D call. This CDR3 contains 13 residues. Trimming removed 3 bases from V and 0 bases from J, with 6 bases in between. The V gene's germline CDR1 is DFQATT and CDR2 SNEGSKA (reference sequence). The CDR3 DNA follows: TGCAGTGCTAGTCAATATAGCAATCAGCCCCAGCATTTT. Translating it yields CSASQYSNQPQHF.

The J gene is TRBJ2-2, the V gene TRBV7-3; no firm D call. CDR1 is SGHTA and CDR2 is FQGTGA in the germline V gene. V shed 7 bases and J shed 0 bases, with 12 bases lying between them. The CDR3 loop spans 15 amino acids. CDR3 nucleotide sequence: TGTGCCAGCACCCCCCAGAGGTCGAACACCGGGGAGCTGTTTTTT. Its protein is CASTPQRSNTGELFF.

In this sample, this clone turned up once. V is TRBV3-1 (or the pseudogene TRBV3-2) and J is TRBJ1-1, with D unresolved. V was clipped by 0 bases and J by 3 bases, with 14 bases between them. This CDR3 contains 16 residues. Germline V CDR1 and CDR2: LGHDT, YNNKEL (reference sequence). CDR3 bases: TGTGCCAGCAGCCAAGATCTGAAGGGCTCCGACACTGAAGCTTTCTTT. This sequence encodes CASSQDLKGSDTEAFF.

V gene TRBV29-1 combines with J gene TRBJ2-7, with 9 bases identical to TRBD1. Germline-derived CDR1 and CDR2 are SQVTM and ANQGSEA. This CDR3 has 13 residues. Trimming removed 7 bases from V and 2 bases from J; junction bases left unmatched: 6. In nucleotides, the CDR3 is TGCAGCGCGGCGGGACAGGGAACCTACGAGCAGTACTTC. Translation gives CSAAGQGTYEQYF.

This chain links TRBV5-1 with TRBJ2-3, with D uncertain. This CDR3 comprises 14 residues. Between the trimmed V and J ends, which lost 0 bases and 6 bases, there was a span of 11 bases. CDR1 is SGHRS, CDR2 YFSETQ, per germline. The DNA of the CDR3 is TGCGCCAGCAGCTTGGGGATAGAAGCGGATACGCAGTATTTT. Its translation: CASSLGIEADTQYF.

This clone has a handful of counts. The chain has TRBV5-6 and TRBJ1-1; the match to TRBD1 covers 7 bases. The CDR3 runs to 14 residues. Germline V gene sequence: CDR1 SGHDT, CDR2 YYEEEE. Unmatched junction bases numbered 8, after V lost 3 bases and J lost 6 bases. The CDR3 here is CASSSGQPLAEAFF. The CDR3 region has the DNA TGTGCCAGCAGCTCGGGACAGCCTTTAGCTGAAGCTTTCTTT.